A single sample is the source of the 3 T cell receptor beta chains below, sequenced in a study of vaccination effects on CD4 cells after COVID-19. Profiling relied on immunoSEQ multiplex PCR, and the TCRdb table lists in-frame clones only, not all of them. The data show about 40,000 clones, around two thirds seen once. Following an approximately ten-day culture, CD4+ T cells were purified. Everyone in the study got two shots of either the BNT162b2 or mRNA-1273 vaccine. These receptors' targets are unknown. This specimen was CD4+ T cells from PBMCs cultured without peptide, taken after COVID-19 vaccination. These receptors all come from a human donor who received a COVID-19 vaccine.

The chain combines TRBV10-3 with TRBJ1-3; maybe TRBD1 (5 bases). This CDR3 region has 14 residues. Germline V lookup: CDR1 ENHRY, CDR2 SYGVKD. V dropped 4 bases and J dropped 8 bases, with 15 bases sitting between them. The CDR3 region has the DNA TGTGCCATCAGTGTGGGGGGAATCGGTGACACCATATATTTT. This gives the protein CAISVGGIGDTIYF.

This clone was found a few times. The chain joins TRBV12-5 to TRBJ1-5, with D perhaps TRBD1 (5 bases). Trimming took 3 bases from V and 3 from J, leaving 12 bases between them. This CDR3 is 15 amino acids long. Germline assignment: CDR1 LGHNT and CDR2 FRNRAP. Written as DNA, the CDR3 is TGTGCTAGTGGTTTACGTAGGGACTCCAATCAGCCCCAGCATTTT. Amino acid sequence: CASGLRRDSNQPQHF. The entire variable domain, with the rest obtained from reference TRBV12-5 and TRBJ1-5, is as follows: DARVTQTPRHKVTEMGQEVTMRCQPILGHNTVFWYRQTMMQGLELLAYFRNRAPLDDSGMPKDRFSAEMPDATLATLKIQPSEPRDSAVYFCASGLRRDSNQPQHFGDGTRLSIL.

The CDR3: CASSLSPREGGTGELFF. DNA of the CDR3: TGTGCCAGCAGCTTGTCCCCCCGAGAGGGAGGCACCGGGGAGCTGTTTTTT. The V gene is TRBV5-4, the J gene TRBJ2-2; tentative D call: TRBD2 (6 bases). The CDR3 runs to 17 residues. The V gene's germline CDR1 is SGHNT and CDR2 YYREEE (reference sequence). V was shortened by 1 base and J by 4 bases, with 17 bases between the two germline ends.